Listed below are T cell receptor beta chains from one sample, sequenced in a study of blood T cell repertoires in COVID-19. The repertoire was sequenced with immunoSEQ multiplex PCR; TCRdb's copy has only in-frame clones and lacks some. This table holds more than 300,000 clones, approximately 84% found once. Sequencing used PBMCs or T cells enriched from blood (not recorded which). These receptor sequences come from a man under 40 who had recovered from COVID-19. CDR3s include the opening cysteine and the closing phenylalanine or tryptophan.

TRBJ2-7,TRBV30,CAWSGVAIDEQYF
TRBJ1-2,TRBV14,CASSFSGMMNYGYTF
TRBJ2-7,TRBV27,CASSFSGYYEQYF
TRBJ2-7,TRBV28,CASSGTGSGYEQYF
TRBJ1-2,TRBV30,CAWSRGAYGYTF
TRBJ2-4,TRBV5-8,CASSLVRQLKNIQYF
TRBJ1-6,TRBV2,CASVSQGVGSPLHF
TRBJ2-3,TRBV11-2,CASSLDRPGVSTDTQYF
TRBJ1-5,TRBV7-9,CASSLEGGQSNQPQHF
TRBJ1-2,TRBV2,CASSILPKGQGARGYTF
TRBJ1-1,TRBV6-5,CASRLQGVSPEAFF
TRBJ2-6,TRBV27,CASSSPGTGGAGANVLTF
TRBJ1-1,TRBV3-1/TRBV3-2,CASSQSGTGGTEAFF
TRBJ2-7,TRBV6-6,CASSYSRGGSAYEQYF
TRBJ2-7,TRBV15,CATSSKKDRSSYEQYF
TRBJ1-1,TRBV7-9,CASSDIRGGVGAFF
TRBJ1-5,TRBV24-1,CATSDLPRTGGNQPQHF
TRBJ2-5,TRBV20-1,CSACGYEEKETQYF
TRBJ1-4,TRBV30,CAWSVGAGVRKLFF
TRBJ1-2,TRBV5-6,CASSQRDSHGYTF
TRBJ2-7,TRBV12-3/TRBV12-4,CASSFPGTSPEF
TRBJ2-3,TRBV2,CASSISVDTQYF
TRBJ2-7,TRBV7-2,CASSLGWGGYEQYF
TRBJ1-1,TRBV6-5,CASSYSVHLRAFF
TRBJ1-3,TRBV5-1,CASSLDRVAGNTIYF
TRBJ2-7,TRBV6-5,CASSYSNTFYEQYF
TRBJ2-7,TRBV28,CASSLGLLAVASYEQYF
TRBJ1-1,TRBV11-3,CASSFGTGRTAFF
TRBJ2-7,TRBV3-1/TRBV3-2,CASSHAGQGGRYEQYF
TRBJ1-1,TRBV2,CASSYLQGEVIAFF
TRBJ2-3,TRBV14,CASSQAGNTDTQYF
TRBJ1-1,TRBV4-2,CASSQDGGAYTEAFF
TRBJ2-7,TRBV3-1/TRBV3-2,CASSQPRSSGYEQYF
TRBJ1-2,TRBV6-5,CASKGMTGSGRGYTF
TRBJ2-1,TRBV7-2,CASSSKPPGLAHNEQFF
TRBJ1-5,TRBV25-1,CASSEYRVSQPQHF
TRBJ1-2,TRBV12-5,CASAWGRGLNYGYTF
TRBJ1-4,TRBV5-4,CASSLGAGLEKLFF
TRBJ1-5,TRBV28,CASSLRILRQGGNQPQHF
TRBJ2-7,TRBV25-1,CASSQGDGQYF